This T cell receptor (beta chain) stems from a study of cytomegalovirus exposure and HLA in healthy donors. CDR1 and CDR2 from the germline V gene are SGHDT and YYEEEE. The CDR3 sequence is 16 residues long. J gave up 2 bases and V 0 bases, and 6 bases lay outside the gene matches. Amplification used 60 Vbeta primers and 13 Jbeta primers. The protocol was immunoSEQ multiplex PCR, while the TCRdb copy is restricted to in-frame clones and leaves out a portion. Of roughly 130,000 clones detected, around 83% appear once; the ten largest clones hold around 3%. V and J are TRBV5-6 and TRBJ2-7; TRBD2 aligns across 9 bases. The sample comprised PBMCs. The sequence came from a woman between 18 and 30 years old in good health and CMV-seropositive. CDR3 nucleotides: TGTGCCAGCAGCTTGGTTGTGGCGGGGGGGGCCTACGAGCAGTACTTC. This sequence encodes CASSLVVAGGAYEQYF.